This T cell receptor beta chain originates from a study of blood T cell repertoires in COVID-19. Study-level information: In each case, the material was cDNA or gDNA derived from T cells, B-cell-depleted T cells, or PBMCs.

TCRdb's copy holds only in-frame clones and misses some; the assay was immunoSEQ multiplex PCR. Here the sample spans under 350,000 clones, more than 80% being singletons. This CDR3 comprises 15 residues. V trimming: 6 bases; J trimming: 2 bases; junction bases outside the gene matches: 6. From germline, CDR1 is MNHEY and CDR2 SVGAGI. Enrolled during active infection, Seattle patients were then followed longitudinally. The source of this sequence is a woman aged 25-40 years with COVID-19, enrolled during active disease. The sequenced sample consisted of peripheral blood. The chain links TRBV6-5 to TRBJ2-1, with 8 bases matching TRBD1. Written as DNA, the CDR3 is TGTGCCAGCAGAAAGCCGGGACAGGCCTACAATGAGCAGTTCTTC. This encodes CASRKPGQAYNEQFF.